This T cell receptor beta chain appears in the sequencing data of a study of T cells in Graves' hyperthyroidism and ophthalmopathy. Study-wide results and caveats: Appearing also in blood were most of the thyroid clonotypes expanded above 0.001. Progression to ophthalmopathy was predicted a median of approximately seven months early.

This clonotype was seen many times. The antigen is undetermined. What was amplified from RNA transcripts were TCR beta CDR3 regions. Primed by the HTBI set, a first-round RT-PCR was run on the TCR CDR3. One entry per CDR3 protein results from TCRdb running MiXCR on the multiplex PCR reads. The table shows fewer than 850,000 distinct CDR3 sequences, with roughly 17% occurring only once. The sequencing sample was made of blood. The TCR was taken from a man in his forties or fifties with Graves' hyperthyroidism.

The CDR3 spells CSAAAPFGNTDTQYF. The CDR3, as DNA: TGCAGTGCAGCGGCACCTTTTGGTAACACAGATACGCAGTATTTT. V and J are TRBV20-1 and TRBJ2-3, with D perhaps TRBD2 (5 bases). The germline gives CDR1 DFQATT, CDR2 SNEGSKA (reference sequence). CDR3 length equals 15 residues. With 6 bases removed from V and 2 bases from J, the gap between germline ends came to 18 bases.